This T cell receptor (beta chain) originates from a study of CD8 T cells in ankylosing spondylitis. TCRdb processed the 5' RACE reads anew with MiXCR; each CDR3 protein has one entry. The sample has 200,000 to 300,000 distinct CDR3 sequences, under 35% seen once. Trimming removed 7 bases from V and 0 bases from J; junction bases left unmatched: 13. The CDR3 has 16 amino acids. Germline CDR1 is SQVTM and CDR2 is ANQGSEA. The chain has TRBV29-1 and TRBJ2-3, with TRBD1 identical over 7 bases. The sample taken for sequencing was blood, either unsorted or a sorted T cell fraction (not recorded which). This receptor was taken from a male donor with ankylosing spondylitis or in good health (not recorded which). Here the CDR3 reads CSAPYGRDSSTDTQYF. In nucleotides, the CDR3 is TGCAGCGCACCATATGGACGGGACAGTAGCACAGATACGCAGTATTTT.